Detailed here is one T cell receptor beta chain. The target antigen is unknown. TCRdb re-called the 5' RACE reads through MiXCR, storing one row per CDR3 protein. The profile covers some 1,700,000 distinct CDR3 sequences, with under 35% appearing a single time and 0.25% to 0.3% taken by the ten largest. The sample comes from a study of identical twins. Trimming took off 6 bases at V and 3 bases at J, with 12 bases between the two ends. CDR1 is MDHEN, CDR2 SYDVKM, per germline. The CDR3 has 13 residues. Study-wide findings and caveats: Memory repertoires lacked the insertion deficit that abundant cord blood beta clonotypes showed. Within beta out-of-frame sequences, the excess sharing observed between twins was weaker. Zero-insertion findings could be partly confounded by invariant cells (MAIT and iNKT cells).

The specimen was cord blood. The chain combines TRBV28 with TRBJ2-7; D is unclear. The sequence came from a newborn girl in good health. CDR3 sequence (DNA): TGTGCCAGCAGAGAAGTAGGAGACTACGAGCAGTACTTC. Protein product: CASREVGDYEQYF.